This T cell receptor beta chain was recorded in a study of beta chain features in type 1 diabetes. The CDR3 length is 16 residues. Germline V gives CDR1 MGHRA, CDR2 YSYEKL. Trimming cost V 0 bases and J 2 bases, with 12 bases left between them. A note on this clone: Its matching antigen is unknown.

cDNA synthesis used the whole RNA isolate, giving expressed TCRB sequences. Some 3.6 million reads were obtained on average from naive, central memory and regulatory T cell samples. Profiling relied on immunoSEQ multiplex PCR, and the TCRdb table lists in-frame clones only, not all of them. This table holds approximately 200,000 clones, 7.5% to 10% found once. General study points: PCR might preferentially amplify shorter templates, equally in patients and controls. TCRB CDR3 length was moderately but significantly reduced in all four CD4+ subsets of Type 1 diabetes patients. Any HLA effect on TCRB rearrangement was left unresolved by small sub-analyses.

The sample taken for sequencing was naive CD4+ T cells from blood. The receptor comes from a woman between 18 and 29 years old in good health. The chain links TRBV4-1 to TRBJ2-3; no reliable D call. The CDR3 region is CASSQEFPSYTDTQYF. Here the CDR3 DNA reads TGCGCCAGCAGCCAAGAGTTTCCGTCGTACACAGATACGCAGTATTTT.